This section outlines one TCR beta chain sequence together with its context. Its antigen target is currently unknown. No quality values exist for individual bases; no much larger clone is one base distant. The trial excluded patients who had a history of autoimmune disease or were on systemic immunosuppression. Peripheral blood for TCR sequencing was collected from all dose cohorts at baseline, on cycle 4 day 1, and on cycle 7 day 1. The samples were drawn from a first-in-human, open-label, multicenter phase I dose-escalation trial of ivuxolimab. Adults with locally advanced or metastatic melanoma, renal cell, hepatocellular, or head and neck squamous cell carcinoma were enrolled in the trial. Before TCR sequencing, CD4+ T cells and CD8+ T cells were sorted from peripheral blood as separate populations. Genomic DNA was extracted from sorted cells for sequencing of the TCRbeta CDR3 region. TCRbeta CDR3 regions were sequenced using the immunoSEQ Assay. In TCRdb, the immuneACCESS table is reduced to in-frame sequences with V and J assigned. These tables do not hold every clone; where another copy was compared, an unresolved V gene accounts for under half, and the others remain unexplained. Across this sample there are 15,000 to 20,000 clones, with around 83% seen only once. The top ten hold approximately 13% of the sample.

The data originate from a study of OX40 agonist ivuxolimab in advanced cancers. A note on the overall study: Ivuxolimab was an agonistic, fully human IgG2 monoclonal antibody directed against OX40 (CD134), a costimulatory receptor. Intravenous ivuxolimab was administered to patients every 2 weeks at six dose levels: 0.01, 0.1, 0.3, 1.5, 3 and 10 mg/kg. Among the roughly 50 dose-escalation patients, around 19 had hepatocellular carcinoma, around 15 melanoma, 9 renal cell carcinoma and 9 head and neck cancer. In the dose-escalation cohort, 70% to 85% of patients were male, and the mean age was approximately 60 years, with a range of about 23 to 85. Patients were allowed to have had prior anti-PD-1, anti-PD-L1 or anti-CTLA-4 therapy, and approximately 43% of the dose-escalation patients had previously received checkpoint inhibitors. Partial responses occurred in three dose-escalation patients, of whom one had hepatocellular carcinoma and two had cutaneous melanoma. Peripheral TCRbeta sequencing aimed to test whether ivuxolimab altered TCR sequence diversity and caused clonal T-cell expansion. The paper describes the monotherapy dose-escalation part (N of about 55 patients) of the phase I trial of ivuxolimab.

The study at large found these results: In the 0.1-3.0 mg/kg groups, partial responders had among the lowest normalized peripheral clonal expansion, particularly in CD8+ T cells. Low levels of normalized T-cell clonal expansion were also seen in some nonresponding patients. At doses of 0.1 to 3.0 mg/kg, clonal expansion of both CD4+ and CD8+ blood T cells was observed from baseline to week 6. On average, CD8+ T cells showed more expanded clones than CD4+ T cells after ivuxolimab. The antigen specificity of the peripheral T cells that underwent clonal expansion was not determined.

The source material was CD4+ or CD8+ T cells sorted from blood, sampled in a trial of the OX40 agonist ivuxolimab. The source of this sequence is an adult with an advanced solid tumor such as melanoma, head and neck, liver or kidney cancer.

The CDR3 is CASEDPSISNEKLFF. The bases are TGTGCCAGCGAGGACCCGAGTATTAGTAATGAAAAACTGTTTTTT. The rearrangement combines TRBV6-6 with TRBJ1-4, with the D gene not confidently named. V sheds 8 bases and J sheds 4 bases, leaving 17 bases between their ends. The CDR3 measures 15 amino acids from cysteine to phenylalanine. The retained sequence is limited to the CDR3, 45 bases, with the frame set at the first base. Reading the germline V gene (reference sequence) gives CDR1 MNHNY and CDR2 SVGAGI.